Listed here are 6 T cell receptor delta chains from one sample, sequenced in a study of gamma-delta T cells after stem cell transplantation (dated by TCRdb to the mid-2010s). The library was obtained by RT-PCR. Sequencing relied on an Illumina MiSeq. The public reads were reprocessed by TCRdb using CATT, and rows of matching DNA were later combined. In all, the sample holds around 2,000 delta-chain clones, and 15% to 20% of those were seen once. In total, the top ten clones hold about 13% of the sample. Sequencing used gamma-delta T cells. These receptors originate from a human donor. It is not recorded whose cells these are; they may come from a transplant donor. This table probably holds off-target reads from a library built for another chain.

This clone is large (0.1 to 1%) by share. The CDR3 nucleotides read TGTGCCTGTGACACGGCTGGGGGATACGACGAGTGGGACACCCGACAGATGTTTTTC. Encoded protein: CACDTAGGYDEWDTRQMFF. The rearrangement joins TRDV2 to TRDJ3, with 12 bases matching TRDD3. Germline V gene lookup returns CDR1 GEAIGNYY and CDR2 EKD. The CDR3 has 19 residues. The J segment lost 4 bases and the V segment lost 1 base, leaving 7 bases of the junction unmatched.

This clone was picked up a small number of times. One base separates it from a far larger clone, so it is likely a read error. The chain employs TRDV2 and TRDJ2, with a weak D call TRDD3 (5 bases). The CDR3 runs 16 residues. Germline CDR1 reads GEAIGNYY; CDR2 reads EKD. Deletions cut 3 bases from V and 2 bases from J, with 15 bases between. CDR3 bases: TGTGCCTGTGACTCCGTGGTCCGGGGGTTGACAGCACAACTCTTCTTT. Encoded protein: CACDSVVRGLTAQLFF.

This sequence joins TRDV2 and TRDJ3; 9 bases fit TRDD3. The CDR3 length is 19 residues. V was clipped by 4 bases and J by 0 bases; unmatched bases: 9. CDR1 and CDR2 from the germline V gene are GEAIGNYY and EKD. The CDR3 nucleotides read TGTGCCTGTGATCATGCTGGGGGATCCTCCTCCTGGGACACCCGACAGATGTTTTTC. As protein: CACDHAGGSSSWDTRQMFF.

The J gene is TRDJ1, the V gene TRDV2, with D hard to call. The V end was cut by 0 bases, the J end by 7 bases, with 20 bases between. The CDR3 has 16 amino acids. Germline assignment: CDR1 GEAIGNYY and CDR2 EKD. The CDR3 DNA follows: TGTGCCTGTGACACCCTGGTGATATCCGGAGTCGCTAAACTCATCTTT. Translated, it gives CACDTLVISGVAKLIF.

The rearrangement links TRDV2 to TRDJ1; 12 bases match TRDD3. The CDR3 covers 17 residues. Germline V gene lookup returns CDR1 GEAIGNYY and CDR2 EKD. Germline trimming cut 3 bases from V and 0 bases from J; bases unmatched to any gene: 7. Here the CDR3 DNA reads TGTGCCTGTGACTATCTACTGGGGGATACCGACACCGATAAACTCATCTTT. Encoded protein: CACDYLLGDTDTDKLIF.

In this sample, this clone turned up a few times. The chain carries TRDV2 and TRDJ3, with 13 bases fitting TRDD3. CDR3 length: 23 amino acids. Unmatched junction bases numbered 18, after V lost 3 bases and J lost 2 bases. CDR1 is GEAIGNYY and CDR2 is EKD in the germline V gene. The chain's CDR3 is CACDSTVLGDTRQSTWDTRQMFF. CDR3 nucleotides: TGTGCCTGTGACTCCACTGTACTGGGGGATACGCGTCAGTCGACCTGGGACACCCGACAGATGTTTTTC.